Listed below are T cell receptor beta chains from one sample, sequenced in a study of shared clonotypes between healthy human individuals. Sequenced by immunoSEQ multiplex PCR; TCRdb stores in-frame clones only, minus some. The sample comprises around 980,000 clones, roughly 74% of which are singletons, and 0.6% to 0.7% rests with the top ten. The specimen sequenced was memory CD4+ T cells from PBMCs. These receptors were taken from a man younger than 35 in good health. Some clones in this sample may be carry-over from other donors' samples. CDR3s include the opening cysteine and the closing phenylalanine or tryptophan. A D gene is named only where the DNA matches it firmly.

TRBD2	TRBJ2-3	TRBV28	CASSSPGGLAGAADTQYF
TRBD2	TRBJ2-7	TRBV4-1	CASSQWRTVSGTYEQYF
TRBD1	TRBJ2-4	TRBV6-1	CASSEFPGGQGGRNIQYF
TRBD2	TRBJ2-3	TRBV5-1	CASSLGLAVSTDTQYF
TRBD1	TRBJ2-7	TRBV18	CASSQQGDYEQYF
TRBD1	TRBJ1-4	TRBV9	CASSAGTGGGGSEKLFF
TRBD2	TRBJ2-7	TRBV5-5	CASSLEASGRATYEQYF
-	TRBJ1-1	TRBV2	CASTYRVMGGTEAFF
-	TRBJ1-2	TRBV28	CASSPPHSNYGYTF
-	TRBJ1-1	TRBV27	CASTPFRDSENTEAFF
-	TRBJ1-1	TRBV4-1	CASSQDFASLVSSTEAFF
TRBD2	TRBJ2-7	TRBV11-2	CASSFRTSGYEQYF
TRBD2	TRBJ2-3	TRBV7-3	CASSLSGRTDTQYF
TRBD1	TRBJ2-3	TRBV5-1	CASSLDRGRLGDTQYF
-	TRBJ2-3	TRBV29-1	CSVENRGPDTQYF